These 18 T cell receptor beta chains share one sample of origin, sequenced in a study of CD8+CD57+ T cells in acquired aplastic anemia. Patients sequenced had flow cytometry evidence of CD8+CD57+ cell expansion. Genomic DNA provided the template from which TCR beta VDJ and CDR3 profiles were obtained. TCRdb reprocessed the reads via MiXCR and lists one record per CDR3 protein. The sample carries 150,000 or so distinct CDR3 sequences, 40% to 50% recorded once. Sequenced input: sorted CD4+, CD8+, or CD8+CD57+ T cells (not recorded which) from PBMCs. These receptor sequences come from a human donor with aplastic anemia.

The chain couples TRBV2 to TRBJ2-2; D gene uncertain. V was cut by 8 bases and J by 2 bases, with 15 bases left in between. This CDR3 region has 15 residues. CDR1 SNHLY and CDR2 FYNNEI come from the germline V gene. In nucleotides, the CDR3 is TGTGCCAGCTCCATCTACCCATTAAACACCGGGGAGCTGTTTTTT. Its translation is CASSIYPLNTGELFF. Based on the CDR3 plus reference TRBV2 and TRBJ2-2, the full variable domain is EPEVTQTPSHQVTQMGQEVILRCVPISNHLYFYWYRQILGQKVEFLVSFYNNEISEKSEIFDDQFSVERPDGSNFTLKIRSTKLEDSAMYFCASSIYPLNTGELFFGEGSRLTVL.

This clonotype was seen a few times. The chain uses TRBV15 and TRBJ1-1; D remains unclear. The germline V and J ends were trimmed by 5 bases and 7 bases, with 14 bases remaining between them. The CDR3 has 13 residues. The V gene's germline CDR1 is LNHNV and CDR2 YYDKDF (reference sequence). The CDR3 bases are TGTGCCACCAGCTCCCGTCAGGAGAATGAAGCTTTCTTT. Translation: CATSSRQENEAFF.

In this sample, this clonotype turned up many times. The chain couples TRBV10-1 to TRBJ2-7; the D call may be TRBD1 or TRBD2 (5 bases each). The CDR3 spans 16 residues. V was cut by 0 bases and J by 6 bases, with 18 bases left in between. The germline V gene has CDR1 WNHNN and CDR2 SYGVQD (reference sequence). The CDR3 DNA reads TGCGCCAGCAGTGAGTCGATTGGTAGGGGAGTCTCCGAGCAGTACTTC. Amino acids: CASSESIGRGVSEQYF.

The table lists this clonotype with many counts. The V call is TRBV4-2, the J call TRBJ1-1; D unresolved. The CDR3 covers 14 residues. Germline V gene data show CDR1 as LGHNA and CDR2 as YNFKEQ. The V gene lost 0 bases and the J gene lost 6 bases, with 11 bases spanning the gap. CDR3 DNA: TGTGCCAGCAGCCAAGAAGGTAGGGCCCCTGAAGCTTTCTTT. This encodes CASSQEGRAPEAFF.

For this clonotype: It is likely a read error, because the conserved phenylalanine at the end of the CDR3 is missing. V gene TRBV2 combines with J gene TRBJ2-5; D uncertain. In germline, CDR1 is SNHLY, CDR2 FYNNEI. This CDR3 has 13 residues. Trimming stripped 5 bases from V and 1 base from J, with 8 bases between. As DNA, the CDR3 is TGTGCCAGCAGTTTAACCGTCCAAGAGACCCAGTACCTC. Protein: CASSLTVQETQYL.

Concerning this clonotype itself: This CDR3 is missing its conserved last phenylalanine or tryptophan, likely due to a read error. This sequence joins TRBV7-9 and TRBJ2-3; TRBD2 matches at 11 bases. CDR3 length: 14 residues. Trimming at V came to 10 bases and at J to 6 bases, leaving 9 bases not matched to a gene. Germline V gives CDR1 SEHNR, CDR2 FQNEAQ (reference sequence). This CDR3 reads CATPVAGGLDTQYS. The CDR3 DNA follows: TGTGCCACGCCCGTAGCGGGGGGGCTTGATACGCAGTATTCT.

About this clonotype itself: Its ends do not fully match the called genes, so a read error is possible. The chain recombines TRBV9 with TRBJ1-6; TRBD1 matches 7 bases. The CDR3 spans 15 residues. Per the germline V gene, CDR1 is SGDLS and CDR2 is YYNGEE. CDR3 sequence reads: CASSATGSINSPLRF. For the CDR3, the DNA is TGTGCCAGCAGCGCGACAGGGAGTATAAATTCACCCCTCCGCTTT.

V and J are TRBV6-1 and TRBJ2-5; weak D call: TRBD2 (6 bases). CDR3 length: 14 amino acids. V was pared by 7 bases and J by 0 bases, with 12 bases between. CDR1 MNHNS and CDR2 SASEGT come from the germline V gene. Here the CDR3 DNA reads TGTGCCAGCATCCCCCGGGACTACCAAGAGACCCAGTACTTC. Translation gives CASIPRDYQETQYF.

The chain combines TRBV6-2 or TRBV6-3 with TRBJ1-2; 8 bases map to TRBD1. This CDR3 region has 14 residues. Looked up from germline, CDR1 is MNHEY and CDR2 is SVGEGT. The V and J ends lost 2 bases and 8 bases, in that order; junction bases with no gene match: 7. This CDR3 reads CASSYGQGFLGYTF. Here the CDR3 DNA reads TGTGCCAGCAGTTACGGACAGGGATTCTTGGGCTACACCTTC.

This clonotype was recorded at least ten times. CDR3 residues: CASSIEEVGHGYTF. The CDR3 DNA sequence: TGTGCCAGTAGTATAGAGGAGGTAGGGCATGGCTACACCTTC. The chain employs TRBV19 and TRBJ1-2; no reliable D call. Trimming took off 0 bases at V and 6 bases at J, with 11 bases between the two ends. The CDR3 runs to 14 residues. The germline CDR1 and CDR2 sequences are LNHDA and SQIVND (reference sequence).

This chain uses TRBV7-6 with TRBJ2-3; TRBD2 agrees at 11 bases. The CDR3 spans 16 residues. Trimming took 1 base from V and 3 from J; bases not matched to a gene: 3. Looked up from germline, CDR1 is SGHVS and CDR2 is FNYEAQ. The CDR3 DNA reads TGTGCCAGCAGCTTAGTGTCTAGCGGGAGGACAGATACGCAGTATTTT. Its protein is CASSLVSSGRTDTQYF.

On this clonotype: Mismatch with germline at one junction end may stem from a read error. V gene TRBV20-1 combines with J gene TRBJ1-1; D gene unclear. This CDR3 has 11 residues. Germline CDR1 is DFQATT and CDR2 is SNEGSKA (reference sequence). The CDR3 here is CSAREHTEAFF. The CDR3 nucleotides read TGCAGTGCTAGAGAGCACACTGAGGCTTTCTTT.

This clonotype occurred many times. V gene TRBV13 combines with J gene TRBJ2-1; either TRBD1 or TRBD2 may supply D (6 bases each). There are 14 residues in the CDR3. The germline V gene has CDR1 PRHDT and CDR2 FYEKMQ (reference sequence). Trimming removed 4 bases from V and 7 bases from J, with 14 bases in between. CDR3 region: CASSWGRDWNEQFF. The CDR3 coding sequence is TGTGCCAGCAGCTGGGGGCGGGATTGGAATGAGCAGTTCTTC.

This clonotype was observed a handful of times. The V call is TRBV27, the J call TRBJ1-2; unclear D gene. Trimming left V 4 bases short and J 6 bases short, with 18 bases between. The CDR3 loop spans 15 amino acids. Germline lookup yields CDR1 MNHEY and CDR2 SMNVEV (reference sequence). The chain's CDR3 is CASSSILGMNHGYTF. The CDR3 coding sequence is TGTGCCAGCAGTTCAATTCTCGGAATGAACCATGGCTACACCTTC.

This clonotype was recorded only once. V gene TRBV4-1 combines with J gene TRBJ1-6; weak D call: TRBD1 (5 bases). The V end was cut by 0 bases, the J end by 13 bases, with 7 bases between. CDR1 and CDR2 (germline): MGHRA, YSYEKL. The CDR3 has 12 amino acids. The CDR3 region is CASSQEAGPLHF. The CDR3 DNA is TGCGCCAGCAGCCAAGAAGCAGGGCCCCTCCACTTT.

The CDR3 sequence: CASSLGVLGQGAYEQYF. CDR3 nucleotide sequence: TGTGCCAGCAGCTTAGGGGTCCTGGGACAGGGGGCCTACGAGCAGTACTTC. The chain links TRBV11-2 to TRBJ2-7, with 11 bases that match TRBD1. Germline values: CDR1 SGHAT, CDR2 FQNNGV. The V and J ends lost 1 base and 2 bases, in that order; junction bases with no gene match: 7. This CDR3 has 17 residues.

Notes on this clonotype: A read error may explain this, as a much larger clone is one base away. Likely a read error: the CDR3 ends without its conserved phenylalanine or tryptophan. The J gene is TRBJ1-2, the V gene TRBV7-9; tentatively, D is TRBD1 (6 bases). The V gene's germline CDR1 is SEHNR and CDR2 FQNEAQ (reference sequence). V was cut by 8 bases and J by 0 bases, with 13 bases left in between. The CDR3 has 14 residues. This CDR3 is CASGPDRSNYGYTV. CDR3 DNA: TGTGCCAGCGGCCCGGACAGATCTAACTATGGCTACACCGTC.

The gene calls are TRBV2 and TRBJ2-5; either TRBD1 or TRBD2 may supply D (5 bases each). Per germline, CDR1 SNHLY and CDR2 FYNNEI. This CDR3 has 12 amino acids. Trimming took 4 bases from V and 5 from J, leaving 8 bases between them. The CDR3 nucleotides read TGTGCCAGCAGTGGGGACGGGGAGACCCAGTACTTC. Its translation is CASSGDGETQYF.